The entry below describes one T cell receptor (beta chain). This record belongs to a study of blood T cell repertoires in COVID-19. As for the study in general: Some COVID-19 samples were acute and others convalescent; all came from the United States, Italy and Spain.

Clones were sequenced by immunoSEQ multiplex PCR, and TCRdb holds only the in-frame ones, with some missing. The sample comprises under 400,000 clones, approximately 86% of which are singletons, and about 4.2% rests with the top ten. The CDR3 totals 15 residues. In germline, CDR1 is LNHDA, CDR2 SQIVND (reference sequence). V was shortened by 6 bases and J by 2 bases, with 14 bases between the two germline ends. The sequenced sample was PBMCs or T cells enriched from blood (not recorded which). The chain combines TRBV19 with TRBJ1-5; D is unclear. This TCR derives from a woman between 40 and 55 years old with acute COVID-19. The CDR3 reads CASRKGWEGNQPQHF. DNA for the CDR3: TGTGCCAGTAGGAAGGGATGGGAGGGCAATCAGCCCCAGCATTTT.